Listed below are T cell receptor beta chains from one sample, sequenced in a study of control samples from healthy donors and cancer patients. Generated by immunoSEQ multiplex PCR, the TCRdb table keeps only in-frame clones and is missing some. The table includes some 100,000 clones, around 83% detected once. The sequenced sample was blood. These receptor sequences come from a woman in her fifties or sixties in good health. Both conserved end residues are part of each CDR3. A D gene is named only where the DNA matches it firmly. Part of the rows lack a size; the others show once, few, many or a class for expanded clones.

d_call j_call clone_size v_call cdr3_length cdr3_nt cdr3_aa
TRBD2 TRBJ2-1 NA TRBV2 14 TGTGCCAGCAGGGAGCGGGAGGCCTACAATGAGCAGTTCTTC CASREREAYNEQFF
NA TRBJ2-3 NA TRBV3-1/TRBV3-2 13 TGTGCCAGCAGCTTCCCGAATTCAGATACGCAGTATTTT CASSFPNSDTQYF
TRBD1 TRBJ1-1 NA TRBV27 15 TGTGCCAGCCTCATACTTGGGACAGGGAGGACTGAAGCTTTCTTT CASLILGTGRTEAFF
TRBD1 TRBJ2-5 NA TRBV11-2 17 TGTGCCAGCAGTCTCCGGGGGACAGGGTTTTCCCAAGAGACCCAGTACTTC CASSLRGTGFSQETQYF
TRBD1 TRBJ1-2 NA TRBV7-2 16 TGTGCCAGCAGCTTAGGTCTCCTAGGACAGGGGAATGGCTACACCTTC CASSLGLLGQGNGYTF
NA TRBJ2-3 NA TRBV4-1 13 TGCGCCAGCAGCCAAGATGAAGAGTATACGCAGTATTTT CASSQDEEYTQYF
NA TRBJ2-3 once TRBV21-1 19 TGTGCCAGCAGCAAAGCGAAGAATCTTTTTAGGTCGGGGGCAGATACGCAGTATTTT CASSKAKNLFRSGADTQYF
TRBD1 TRBJ1-2 NA TRBV9 16 TGTGCCAGCAGCGGACCACCGGGACAGGGGAACTATGGCTACACCTTC CASSGPPGQGNYGYTF
NA TRBJ2-7 NA TRBV12-3/TRBV12-4 13 TGTGCCAGCAGTTTAGGGCAGGGACGCGAGCAGTACTTC CASSLGQGREQYF
NA TRBJ2-1 once TRBV2 12 TGTGCCAGCAGTGCATCTAGCTGGGAGCAGTTCTTC CASSASSWEQFF
NA TRBJ2-3 NA TRBV7-2 16 TGTGCCAGCAGCGTAGGGTTGGCGGGGGCAACAGATACGCAGTATTTT CASSVGLAGATDTQYF
NA TRBJ1-5 NA TRBV7-8 11 TGTGCCAGCAGCCTTACCCAGCCCCAGCATTTT CASSLTQPQHF
NA TRBJ1-4 NA TRBV5-6 12 TGTGCCAGCAGCTTTAACAGGGAGGGACTGTTTTTT CASSFNREGLFF
TRBD2 TRBJ2-1 NA TRBV7-9 15 TGTGCCAGCAGGAGACGGACTAGCGGTAGCAATGAGCAGTTCTTC CASRRRTSGSNEQFF
NA TRBJ1-2 NA TRBV12-3/TRBV12-4 13 TGTGCCAGCACCCCGACAGGATCCTATGGCTACACCTTC CASTPTGSYGYTF
NA TRBJ2-3 few TRBV25-1 16 TGTGCCAGCAGTTACGGGCCAGGGGAGGGGAGAGATACGCAGTATTTT CASSYGPGEGRDTQYF
TRBD2 TRBJ2-7 NA TRBV5-1 14 TGCGCCAGCAGCTTGGTAGCGGGAGCCGGCGAGCAGTACTTC CASSLVAGAGEQYF
NA TRBJ1-5 NA TRBV28 12 TGTGCCAGCAGTTTTGTTGATCAGCCCCAGCATTTT CASSFVDQPQHF
NA TRBJ2-1 few TRBV10-3 14 TGTGCCATCAGTGAGTCGTGGCAGGGAGGTGAGCAGTTCTTC CAISESWQGGEQFF
NA TRBJ1-5 NA TRBV19 13 TGTGCCAGTGGATGGGGGGGGGATCAGCCCCAGCATTTT CASGWGGDQPQHF
NA TRBJ1-1 NA TRBV27 11 TGTGCCAGCCGTCGGAACACTGAAGCTTTCTTT CASRRNTEAFF
NA TRBJ1-1 NA TRBV28 15 TGTGCCAGCAGTGAACCGGGACGAGGCACGTCTGCAGCTTTCTTT CASSEPGRGTSAAFF